This T cell receptor (beta chain) came from a study of neoadjuvant anti-PD-1 for oral cavity cancer. The CDR3 extends over 14 amino acids. V lost 4 bases and J 5 bases, leaving 11 bases between the germline ends. Germline V gene data show CDR1 as SEHNR and CDR2 as FQNEAQ (reference sequence). Study-level results: Treg/Th17 ratio rose with pretreatment blood and fell with post-treatment tumor TCRbeta clonality.

This table comes from immunoSEQ multiplex PCR, and its TCRdb copy is limited to in-frame clones, with some not included. The table lists roughly 68,000 clones, 86% of them singletons. The time point denotes: after neoadjuvant nivolumab, at surgical resection. Patients had newly diagnosed, untreated stage II-IVA oral cavity squamous cell carcinoma. This clone was found once. Its specificity is unknown. The chain recombines TRBV7-9 with TRBJ1-4, with D possibly being TRBD1 (5 bases). Sample: PBMCs, taken after nivolumab (anti-PD-1) treatment. This receptor was identified in a person between 40 and 85 years old with oral cavity squamous cell carcinoma. The CDR3 sequence: CASSSRDENEKLFF. The CDR3 nucleotides are TGTGCCAGCAGCTCCCGGGACGAAAATGAAAAACTGTTTTTT.